This TCR beta chain was captured in a study of radiation and T cells in renal cell carcinoma. Measured with immunoSEQ multiplex PCR; TCRdb has only the in-frame clones, and not every one. The repertoire has about 73,000 clones, approximately 87% of them found once; the top ten carry about 2.5%. The study's findings and limits: Baseline intratumoral clonotype presence is unknown without pretreatment biopsies.

About this clone: The target antigen is unknown.

Time point of the sample: blood 4 weeks post-SBRT, at nephrectomy. Sample treatment: 15 Gy SBRT to primary tumor, nephrectomy 4 weeks later. Nephrectomy followed 15 Gy stereotactic body radiation by 4 weeks. This specimen was blood, taken from a patient whose treatment included radiotherapy and nephrectomy. This clonotype originated in a woman between 55 and 75 years old with renal cell carcinoma.

CDR3 amino acids: CASTVQGALGSYNEQFF. CDR3 nucleotide sequence: TGTGCCAGTACAGTTCAGGGGGCTTTGGGCTCCTACAATGAGCAGTTCTTC. The chain employs TRBV19 and TRBJ2-1, with 8 bases fitting TRBD1. The CDR3 is made up of 17 amino acids. Germline V CDR1 and CDR2: LNHDA, SQIVND (reference sequence). Unmatched junction bases numbered 11, after V lost 7 bases and J lost 0 bases. Complete variable domain (other parts from reference TRBV19 and TRBJ2-1): DGGITQSPKYLFRKEGQNVTLSCEQNLNHDAMYWYRQDPGQGLRLIYYSQIVNDFQKGDIAEGYSVSREKKESFPLTVTSAQKNPTAFYLCASTVQGALGSYNEQFFGPGTRLTVL.